This TCR beta chain derives from a study of a mutant IDH1 vaccine in newly diagnosed glioma (dated by TCRdb to the early 2020s). With regard to the full study: Vaccination began 4-6 weeks after radiotherapy alone, or alongside temozolomide cycles in the chemotherapy-containing groups. For exploratory analyses, longitudinal TCRB deep sequencing was carried out in 25 to 30 treated patients wherever samples were available. The approximately 33 treated patients were roughly 60% male and about 40% female, with a mean age of 40.4 years. Prior to enrollment, patients had been given standard therapy consisting of radiotherapy alone, temozolomide alone, or radiochemotherapy with temozolomide, with the combination given to most patients. The week-35 safety follow-up was designated visit V12, and the week-47 end of study was designated visit V13. Six visits were used for peripheral blood collection: V03 (baseline), V05, V07, V10, V12 and V13.

Notes on this clone: The antigen it recognizes is unknown. No much larger clone is present one base from it, and per-base qualities are unavailable.

Deletion took 6 bases off V and 5 bases off J, with a span of 13 bases between the germline ends. Sequences PRHDT (CDR1) and FYEKMQ (CDR2) are obtained from the germline V gene (reference sequence). From cysteine to phenylalanine, the CDR3 is 13 amino acids long. Just CDR3 DNA is preserved here, 39 bases in frame from base 1. Receptor amplification or capture employed the immunoSEQ multiplex PCR assay. Rearranged TCR beta chain sequences were amplified with the hsTCRB Kit following the manufacturer's protocol. Sequencing of TCRB libraries was carried out on an Illumina MiSeq. As for the original processing: Demultiplexing, trimming and gene mapping were performed with the kit vendor's proprietary platform. This is the immuneACCESS table as TCRdb keeps it, with only in-frame sequences that have V and J called. A part of the clones is gone; compared with another copy, unresolved V genes explain less than half, and the rest is unexplained. V and J calls and clone size follow that table, whereas D and trimming were derived from the DNA. The sample includes 10,000 to 15,000 clones, with roughly four fifths observed a single time. Clones ranked in the top ten supply roughly 4% of the sample.

What this sample's time point label stands for: week 47, end of study. Each vaccine dose was 300 ug of a 20-mer mutant IDH1 peptide in Montanide, given subcutaneously with topical imiquimod. Patients received eight vaccinations in weeks 1, 3, 5, 7, 11, 15, 19 and 23, corresponding to visits V03 through V10. Newly diagnosed WHO grade 3 or 4 IDH1-mutant astrocytomas showing loss of nuclear ATRX were present in the donors. The samples were drawn from NOA16, a multicentre, single-arm, open-label phase I trial in Germany that tested a mutant IDH1 peptide vaccine in humans for the first time. Genomic DNA for TCRB sequencing was isolated from EDTA blood with the DNeasy Blood and Tissue Kit. Overall study outcomes, separate from this receptor: Selection of PBMC samples for TCRB deep sequencing was based on availability. Across multiple MHC alleles, vaccine-induced immune responses were seen in approximately 93% of patients. Pseudoprogression seemed to be unrelated to changes in the top peripheral T cell clonotypes found by TCRB sequencing. According to the authors, sample limitations meant that analyses of patient blood samples could not be reproduced.

This specimen was PBMCs, taken from a glioma patient whose treatment included an IDH1 peptide vaccine. The sequence was collected from a woman aged 40 to 55 with glioma. Rearrangement joined TRBV13 to TRBJ1-2, with the D gene not clear enough to name. In nucleotides, the sequence is TGTGCCAGCAGTTTCATCCGGGAATATGGCTACACCTTC. This gives the protein CASSFIREYGYTF.